This entry is about one TCR beta chain. This entry belongs to a study of blood T cell repertoires in COVID-19. Overall study: Donors in the United States, Italy and Spain gave samples during acute or convalescent COVID-19. PBMCs, B-cell-depleted T cells, or T cells were the source of the cDNA or gDNA that made up the material.

Looked up from germline, CDR1 is MNHEY and CDR2 is SMNVEV (reference sequence). With V trimmed by 6 bases and J by 1 base, 15 bases remained unmatched. The CDR3 consists of 20 residues. Authors' data handling: Scientists estimated how many nucleated cells there were by amplifying reference gene primers. Measured with immunoSEQ multiplex PCR; TCRdb has only the in-frame clones, and not every one. The DNA gave D and trimming, while V, J and clone size come from that table. The data contain 130,000 to 150,000 clones, 80% of them singletons. The rearrangement links TRBV27 to TRBJ1-6; 10 bases fit TRBD1. The receptor comes from a man aged 70 or older who had recovered from COVID-19. Sequencing was performed on peripheral blood. The CDR3 is CASRPTRDRGSRSYNSPLHF. The CDR3 DNA reads TGTGCCAGCAGGCCAACCCGGGACAGGGGTAGTAGGTCCTATAATTCACCCCTCCACTTT.